This T cell receptor (delta chain) was retrieved from a study of gamma-delta chains in newborns, infants, children. Background on the study: Innate gammadelta T cells reportedly expand polyclonally right after birth, driven by microbial exposure, per the title.

The CDR3 consists of 14 residues. Germline V gene lookup returns CDR1 GEAIGNYY and CDR2 EKD. TCRdb repeated clone calling on the reads with CATT. Among about 9,000 delta-chain clones listed, under 3.5% were seen once. There are a few counts of this clone. The TCRdb record carries a much larger clone's protein, which differs from this DNA's translation at residue 3; a read error is the likely cause, and the protein listed here is the DNA translation. The chain couples TRDV2 to TRDJ2, with TRDD3 matching over 7 bases. The sequenced sample consisted of blood. The receptor's source is a child who was a newborn, infant or young child, either healthy, febrile or measles-vaccinated (not recorded which). DNA of the CDR3: TGTGCCCGTGACACCTGGGGGGTGGGAGCACAACTCTTCTTT. Amino acids: CARDTWGVGAQLFF.